These 27 T cell receptor beta chains were all obtained from the same sample, sequenced in a study of spatial heterogeneity in lung cancer. Time point defined: sample taken at primary tumor resection. From tumor, nontumor lung or frozen PBMC, whole RNA was taken unsorted for sequencing. In TCRdb, the 5' RACE reads were re-called with MiXCR into one record per CDR3 protein. The table shows 9,500 to 15,000 distinct CDR3 sequences, with about 6% occurring only once. Sequences were derived from normal lung tissue next to the tumor, sampled at surgery. These TCRs come from a male donor with early-stage non-small cell lung cancer.

This clonotype was counted between two and nine times. This chain joins TRBV9 and TRBJ1-1; TRBD1 is a possible D gene (5 bases). The V and J ends lost 8 bases and 3 bases respectively, with 14 bases between them. The CDR3 length is 13 residues. Germline V CDR1 and CDR2: SGDLS, YYNGEE. The CDR3 is CASSSGADTEAFF. CDR3 sequence (DNA): TGTGCCAGTTCATCCGGGGCCGACACTGAAGCTTTCTTT.

At least ten counts were recorded for this clonotype. The J gene is TRBJ2-7, the V gene TRBV18; a possible D gene is TRBD2 (6 bases). Between the trimmed V and J ends, which lost 3 bases and 3 bases, there was a span of 12 bases. This CDR3 has 14 residues. In germline, CDR1 is KGHSH, CDR2 LQKENI. The CDR3 DNA is TGTGCCAGCTCACCGGTGGCGGGAAACTACGAGCAGTACTTC. This translates into CASSPVAGNYEQYF.

By its share, this clonotype is medium-sized. This rearrangement joins TRBV19 to TRBJ2-7; 9 bases fit TRBD1. The germline V gene has CDR1 LNHDA and CDR2 SQIVND (reference sequence). CDR3 length: 14 residues. The junction had 13 bases not matched to a gene; V was cut back by 9 bases and J by 7 bases. Here the CDR3 reads CASQRTGANKEQYF. In DNA, the CDR3 is TGTGCCAGCCAAAGGACAGGGGCAAATAAAGAGCAGTACTTC. Filled out from reference TRBV19 and TRBJ2-7, the complete variable domain reads DGGITQSPKYLFRKEGQNVTLSCEQNLNHDAMYWYRQDPGQGLRLIYYSQIVNDFQKGDIAEGYSVSREKKESFPLTVTSAQKNPTAFYLCASQRTGANKEQYFGPGTRLTVT.

This clonotype was seen many times. The rearrangement uses TRBV29-1 and TRBJ2-7; 11 nucleotides align to TRBD2. CDR3 length: 14 residues. V was pared by 4 bases and J by 1 base, with 3 bases of the junction left unmatched. CDR1 and CDR2 (germline): SQVTM, ANQGSEA. CDR3 DNA sequence: TGCAGCGTTGCCGGGACTAGCGGTTCCTACGAGCAGTACTTC. This encodes CSVAGTSGSYEQYF.

This clonotype has ten or more counts. V and J are TRBV19 and TRBJ2-5; D is unclear. The CDR3 sequence is 12 residues long. Per germline, CDR1 LNHDA and CDR2 SQIVND (reference sequence). V lost 6 bases, J lost 4 bases, and 9 bases lay in between. In nucleotides, the CDR3 is TGTGCCAGTAGGGATCTGGCAGAGACCCAGTACTTC. Translation: CASRDLAETQYF.

This clonotype was seen ten or more times. V and J are TRBV27 and TRBJ2-3, with TRBD2 as a possible D gene (5 bases). Germline V gene data show CDR1 as MNHEY and CDR2 as SMNVEV (reference sequence). This CDR3 contains 15 residues. Deletions cut 4 bases from V and 4 bases from J, with 15 bases between. The CDR3 DNA reads TGTGCCAGCAGTTCCCCTCCGTCCGGGGCAGATACGCAGTATTTT. This encodes CASSSPPSGADTQYF.

In its sample, this clonotype was seen many times. The chain couples TRBV27 to TRBJ2-5; 9 bases map to TRBD1. This CDR3 region has 15 residues. CDR1 is MNHEY, CDR2 SMNVEV, per germline (reference sequence). V was clipped by 4 bases and J by 5 bases; unmatched bases: 8. The CDR3 sequence: CASSSTGGGYETQYF. In DNA form, the CDR3 reads TGTGCCAGCAGTTCCACAGGGGGCGGGTACGAGACCCAGTACTTC.

This clonotype was recorded many times. The chain uses TRBV11-3 and TRBJ2-2; 7 nucleotides agree with TRBD1. Germline CDR1 and CDR2: SGHNT and YENEEA. The CDR3 is 17 residues long. V shed 1 base, J shed 4 bases, and the junction held 9 bases outside the gene matches. CDR3 sequence (DNA): TGTGCCAGCAGCTTAGCGAGGGGGCACGTTAGCACCGGGGAGCTGTTTTTT. Translating it yields CASSLARGHVSTGELFF.

The table lists this clonotype with many counts. The chain uses TRBV7-8 and TRBJ2-7; TRBD1 aligns across 8 bases. V trimming: 3 bases; J trimming: 7 bases; junction bases outside the gene matches: 8. CDR1 and CDR2 from the germline V gene are SGHVS and FQNEAQ. CDR3 size: 14 residues. The CDR3 reads CASSFGQGAGEQYF. The CDR3 DNA sequence: TGTGCCAGCAGCTTCGGGCAGGGGGCGGGGGAGCAGTACTTC.

This rearrangement joins TRBV12-3 or TRBV12-4 to TRBJ1-4, with 8 nucleotides matching TRBD1. The length of the CDR3 is 14 residues. Losses at the gene ends were 7 bases for V and 7 bases for J; bases not matched to a gene: 8. CDR3 region: CASTGQGKGEKLFF. The CDR3, as DNA: TGTGCCAGCACCGGACAGGGAAAGGGTGAAAAACTGTTTTTT.

The genes are TRBV2 and TRBJ1-1; a weak D match, TRBD1 (5 bases). The CDR3 spans 12 residues. CDR1 and CDR2 (germline): SNHLY, FYNNEI. With 3 bases removed from V and 13 bases from J, the gap between germline ends came to 15 bases. The CDR3 bases are TGTGCCAGCAGTGATATCGTTAACGGGGGTTTCTTT. It yields the protein CASSDIVNGGFF.

The count of this clonotype is one. This may be a read error: a much more frequent sequence differs by one nucleotide. The final CDR3 position lacks the conserved phenylalanine or tryptophan, pointing to a likely read error. This chain links TRBV18 with TRBJ1-1; D uncertain. The CDR3 extends over 12 amino acids. V lost 2 bases and J 0 bases, leaving 1 base between the germline ends. Germline assignment: CDR1 KGHSH and CDR2 LQKENI. CDR3 DNA sequence: TGTGCCAGCTCACCAATGAACACTGAAGCTTTCCTT. Protein product: CASSPMNTEAFL.

At least ten counts were recorded for this clonotype. The rearrangement links TRBV7-9 to TRBJ2-3; 7 bases line up with TRBD2. The CDR3 is 16 amino acids. J gave up 1 base and V 4 bases, and 8 bases lay outside the gene matches. Germline CDR1 is SEHNR and CDR2 is FQNEAQ (reference sequence). CDR3 DNA sequence: TGTGCCAGCAGCTCCCAGGATCGGGGGGGCACAGATACGCAGTATTTT. Protein: CASSSQDRGGTDTQYF.

This clonotype was seen many times. V usage is TRBV5-1 and J usage is TRBJ1-1, with D possibly TRBD1 on 6 matching bases. V lost 4 bases to trimming and J lost 4 bases, with 14 bases between them. Germline V gene data show CDR1 as SGHRS and CDR2 as YFSETQ. CDR3 size: 14 residues. The CDR3 region is CASSQTGGGTEAFF. CDR3 sequence (DNA): TGCGCCAGCAGCCAGACAGGAGGAGGCACTGAAGCTTTCTTT.

This chain links TRBV5-7 with TRBJ1-5; D may be TRBD1 (5 bases). TRBV5-7 is flagged as an ORF with uncertain function. V was pared by 5 bases and J by 3 bases, with 12 bases between. This CDR3 comprises 14 residues. In DNA form, the CDR3 reads TGTGCCAGCAGGGGACCGGGAGTCAATCAGCCCCAGCATTTT. Translation: CASRGPGVNQPQHF.

This clonotype was seen repeatedly, ten times or more. This chain joins TRBV4-2 and TRBJ1-4, with D tentatively TRBD1 (6 bases). The V end was cut by 4 bases, the J end by 4 bases, with 13 bases between. CDR3 length: 15 amino acids. CDR1 LGHNA and CDR2 YNFKEQ come from the germline V gene. CDR3 sequence (DNA): TGTGCCAGCAGCCGCGGACAGAAAGTTAATGAAAAACTGTTTTTT. As protein: CASSRGQKVNEKLFF.

This clonotype was seen repeatedly, ten times or more. V and J are TRBV7-2 and TRBJ1-2, with unresolved D. V lost 0 bases to trimming and J lost 0 bases, with 2 bases between them. CDR1 and CDR2 (germline): SGHTA, FQGNSA. The CDR3 runs to 13 residues. CDR3 bases: TGTGCCAGCAGCTTAGCCACTAACTATGGCTACACCTTC. Translation: CASSLATNYGYTF. Looking up the rest from reference TRBV7-2 and TRBJ1-2 gives the full variable domain: GAGVSQSPSNKVTEKGKDVELRCDPISGHTALYWYRQSLGQGLEFLIYFQGNSAPDKSGLPSDRFSAERTGGSVSTLTIQRTQQEDSAVYLCASSLATNYGYTFGSGTRLTVV.

In its sample, this clonotype was seen many times. The V call is TRBV20-1, the J call TRBJ1-3; D gene uncertain. Trimming stripped 6 bases from V and 0 bases from J, with 12 bases between. The CDR3 contains 14 residues. The germline V gene has CDR1 DFQATT and CDR2 SNEGSKA (reference sequence). The DNA of the CDR3 is TGCAGTGCGCCTACTCCATACTCTGGAAACACCATATATTTT. It specifies CSAPTPYSGNTIYF.

This clonotype was seen many times. The chain links TRBV29-1 to TRBJ2-7; D uncertain. Germline-derived CDR1 and CDR2 are SQVTM and ANQGSEA. V lost 6 bases to trimming and J lost 3 bases, with 6 bases between them. The CDR3 spans 10 residues. The CDR3 sequence: CSVLSYEQYF. The CDR3 nucleotides are TGCAGCGTCCTCAGCTACGAGCAGTACTTC.

This clonotype is categorized as medium-sized. The chain recombines TRBV3-1 with TRBJ1-3; 7 bases fit TRBD1. V lost 5 bases, J lost 1 base, and 8 bases stayed unmatched. The CDR3 runs to 16 residues. Germline values: CDR1 LGHDT, CDR2 YNNKEL (reference sequence). The CDR3 protein is CASSIGTAESGNTIYF. CDR3 nucleotide sequence: TGTGCCAGCAGCATAGGGACAGCTGAATCTGGAAACACCATATATTTT.

This clonotype was counted many times. CDR3 in DNA: TGTGCCAGTAGTCCCCCCGCGGGTATAGGGTTGAACACTGAAGCTTTCTTT. It translates to CASSPPAGIGLNTEAFF. The chain joins TRBV19 to TRBJ1-1; D remains ambiguous. Germline V gene lookup returns CDR1 LNHDA and CDR2 SQIVND (reference sequence). The germline V and J ends were trimmed by 5 bases and 0 bases, with 19 bases remaining between them. The CDR3 contains 17 residues.

This clonotype was seen repeatedly, ten times or more. This chain connects TRBV6-5 to TRBJ2-7, with TRBD2 identical over 12 bases. This CDR3 is built from 14 residues. Germline V lookup: CDR1 MNHEY, CDR2 SVGAGI. The V segment lost 4 bases and the J segment 3 bases; nucleotides outside the gene matches: 1. The CDR3 region is CASSSSGGVYEQYF. CDR3 nucleotide sequence: TGTGCCAGCAGTTCTAGCGGGGGGGTCTACGAGCAGTACTTC.

This clonotype occurred many times. Written as DNA, the CDR3 is TGTGCCAGCACCCCGCGAGGGCAGGCTAACACCGGGGAGCTGTTTTTT. Amino acids: CASTPRGQANTGELFF. The rearrangement links TRBV5-6 to TRBJ2-2; perhaps TRBD2 as D (5 bases). In germline, CDR1 is SGHDT, CDR2 YYEEEE. V was shortened by 6 bases and J by 2 bases, with 17 bases between the two germline ends. The CDR3 runs to 16 residues.

This clonotype showed up many times. The V call is TRBV7-3, the J call TRBJ2-5, with D unresolved. Trimming took off 2 bases at V and 2 bases at J, with 12 bases between the two ends. This CDR3 has 15 residues. Germline V gene lookup returns CDR1 SGHTA and CDR2 FQGTGA. The CDR3 bases are TGTGCCAGCAGCTTATCCCCTGGCAGGCAAGAGACCCAGTACTTC. This encodes CASSLSPGRQETQYF.

This clonotype is judged medium-sized (0.01 to 0.1%). The chain couples TRBV19 to TRBJ2-5; D might be TRBD2 (6 bases). Between the trimmed V and J ends, which lost 5 bases and 4 bases, there was a span of 8 bases. The CDR3 length is 12 residues. Germline CDR1 and CDR2: LNHDA and SQIVND (reference sequence). This CDR3 reads CASSSGLETQYF. CDR3 coding DNA: TGTGCCAGTAGTTCGGGACTAGAGACCCAGTACTTC.

CDR3 nucleotide sequence: TGTGCCTGTTCACCCGGGGCCTCCTACAATGAGCAGTTCTTC. Translated, it gives CACSPGASYNEQFF. This chain links TRBV30 with TRBJ2-1, with D perhaps assigned TRBD1 or TRBD2 (5 bases each). CDR1 is GTSNPN and CDR2 is SVGIG in the germline V gene (reference sequence). Trimming shortened V by 6 bases and J by 0 bases, and 12 bases separated the two germline ends. The CDR3 runs to 14 residues.

This clonotype is medium-sized (0.01 to 0.1%) within its sample. The chain is built from TRBV19 and TRBJ2-3, with D unresolved. The CDR3 is 13 amino acids. Germline CDR1 is LNHDA and CDR2 is SQIVND (reference sequence). The germline V and J ends were trimmed by 6 bases and 2 bases, with 9 bases remaining between them. CDR3 sequence reads: CASSYTITDTQYF. The CDR3 DNA reads TGTGCCAGTAGCTACACTATCACAGATACGCAGTATTTT.